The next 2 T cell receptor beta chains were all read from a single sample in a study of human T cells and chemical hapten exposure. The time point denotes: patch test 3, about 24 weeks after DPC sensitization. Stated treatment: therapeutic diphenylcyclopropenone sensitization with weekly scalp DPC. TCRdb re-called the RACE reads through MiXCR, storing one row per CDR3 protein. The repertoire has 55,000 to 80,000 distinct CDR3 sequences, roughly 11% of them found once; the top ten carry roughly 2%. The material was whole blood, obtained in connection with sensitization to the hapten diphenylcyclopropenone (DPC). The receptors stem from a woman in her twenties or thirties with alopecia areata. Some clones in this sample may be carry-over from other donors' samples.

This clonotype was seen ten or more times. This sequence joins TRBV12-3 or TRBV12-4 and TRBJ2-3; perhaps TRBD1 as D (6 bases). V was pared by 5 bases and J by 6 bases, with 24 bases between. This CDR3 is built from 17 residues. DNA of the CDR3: TGTGCCAGCAGTCCCTTTAATGGTGCAGGGGTGGTGGATACGCAGTATTTT. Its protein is CASSPFNGAGVVDTQYF.

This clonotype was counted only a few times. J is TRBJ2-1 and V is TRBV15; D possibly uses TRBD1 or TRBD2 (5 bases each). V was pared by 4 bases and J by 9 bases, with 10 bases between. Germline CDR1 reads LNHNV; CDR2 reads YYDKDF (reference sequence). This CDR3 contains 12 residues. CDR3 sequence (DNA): TGTGCCACCAGCACAATGGGGACTGAGCAGTTCTTC. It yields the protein CATSTMGTEQFF. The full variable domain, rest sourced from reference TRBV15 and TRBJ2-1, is DAMVIQNPRYQVTQFGKPVTLSCSQTLNHNVMYWYQQKSSQAPKLLFHYYDKDFNNEADTPDNFQSRRPNTSFCFLDIRSPGLGDTAMYLCATSTMGTEQFFGPGTRLTVL.